The 7 T cell receptor beta chains reported below all come from one sample, sequenced in a study of blood T cell repertoires in COVID-19 (dated by TCRdb to the early 2020s). The library was made by the immunoSEQ multiplex PCR assay. Held by TCRdb, this immuneACCESS table contains in-frame sequences only and omits some clones. Under half of the omission traces to an unresolved V gene where checked; the cause of the rest is unknown. Counted in this sample were tens of thousands of clones; just over 85% of them appeared once. The ten largest clones capture 28% of the sample. What was sequenced was peripheral blood. These receptors came from a human donor in a cohort sampled during active COVID-19.

V usage is TRBV6-6 and J usage is TRBJ2-2, with D tentatively TRBD1 (5 bases). The CDR3 length is 13 residues. The V and J ends lost 10 bases and 3 bases respectively, with 12 bases between them. Germline-derived CDR1 and CDR2 are MNHNY and SVGAGI (reference sequence). CDR3 nucleotides: TGTGCCACCAAGACAGACTACACCGGGGAGCTGTTTTTT. Its translation: CATKTDYTGELFF.

The rearrangement uses TRBV19 and TRBJ1-1; 8 bases agree with TRBD1. The length of the CDR3 is 13 residues. Trimming took 5 bases from V and 5 from J; bases not matched to a gene: 4. Germline CDR1 LNHDA, CDR2 SQIVND (reference sequence). CDR3 protein: CASSATGDTEAFF. The CDR3 nucleotides are TGTGCCAGTAGTGCGACAGGGGATACTGAAGCTTTCTTT.

The rearrangement uses TRBV19 and TRBJ2-3; D is possibly TRBD1 (5 bases). CDR1 and CDR2 from the germline V gene are LNHDA and SQIVND (reference sequence). With 7 bases removed from V and 2 bases from J, the gap between germline ends came to 16 bases. The CDR3 contains 15 residues. The chain's CDR3 is CASTNLDTSTDTQYF. The CDR3 DNA reads as TGTGCCAGTACCAACCTGGACACCTCCACAGATACGCAGTATTTT.

V is TRBV4-1 and J is TRBJ2-5; TRBD2 matches 9 bases. The V gene end was trimmed by 2 bases and the J gene end by 3 bases; junction bases not matched to a gene: 7. The CDR3 covers 16 residues. The germline V gene has CDR1 MGHRA and CDR2 YSYEKL. The CDR3 sequence: CASSQKAGGAKETQYF. CDR3 DNA: TGCGCCAGCAGCCAAAAAGCGGGGGGCGCGAAAGAGACCCAGTACTTC.

This chain joins TRBV18 and TRBJ1-6; TRBD1 matches 7 bases. Per germline, CDR1 KGHSH and CDR2 LQKENI. With 3 bases clipped from V and 7 bases from J, the junction kept 6 bases outside the gene matches. The CDR3 covers 15 residues. The CDR3 coding sequence is TGTGCCAGCTCACCTAGGGACAGCATCAATTCACCCCTCCACTTT. It specifies CASSPRDSINSPLHF.

There are a few counts of this clone. This chain uses TRBV30 with TRBJ1-5, with 7 bases fitting TRBD1. The germline gives CDR1 GTSNPN, CDR2 SVGIG (reference sequence). This CDR3 is 14 amino acids long. Trimming removed 2 bases from V and 7 bases from J; junction bases left unmatched: 8. The CDR3 protein is CAWSRQGGRQPQHF. CDR3 DNA sequence: TGTGCCTGGAGTCGACAGGGTGGGCGCCAGCCCCAGCATTTT.

The chain recombines TRBV18 with TRBJ2-6, with 8 nucleotides matching TRBD1. V gave up 3 bases and J gave up 0 bases; unmatched junction bases: 4. Germline V lookup: CDR1 KGHSH, CDR2 LQKENI. CDR3 length: 17 amino acids. In DNA form, the CDR3 reads TGTGCCAGCTCACCGGGACAGGTCTCCTCTGGGGCCAACGTCCTGACTTTC. It encodes CASSPGQVSSGANVLTF.